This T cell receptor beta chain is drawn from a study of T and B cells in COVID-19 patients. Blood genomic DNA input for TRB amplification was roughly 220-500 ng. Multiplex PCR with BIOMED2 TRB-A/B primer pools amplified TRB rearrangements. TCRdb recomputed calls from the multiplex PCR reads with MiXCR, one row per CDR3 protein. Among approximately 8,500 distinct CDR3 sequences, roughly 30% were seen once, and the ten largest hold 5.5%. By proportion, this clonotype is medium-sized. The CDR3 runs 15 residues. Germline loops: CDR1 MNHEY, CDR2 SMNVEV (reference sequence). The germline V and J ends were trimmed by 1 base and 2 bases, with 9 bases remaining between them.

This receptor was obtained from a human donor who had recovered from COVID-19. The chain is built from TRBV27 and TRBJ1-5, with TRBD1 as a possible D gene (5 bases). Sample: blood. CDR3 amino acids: CASSLFQGGNQPQHF. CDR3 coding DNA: TGTGCCAGCAGTTTATTTCAGGGTGGCAATCAGCCCCAGCATTTT.